This T cell receptor beta chain was retrieved from a study of CXCR3-negative and CXCR3-positive naive CD8 T cells. For the study at large: Per library, roughly 1.6 +/- 0.3 million reads; 130 million to 150 million TRB reads overall. Study-level findings and limits: For the naive subsets, surface CD5 was similar, and TCR strength was inferred from TRB CDR3 properties. Comparison of naive cells showed more hydrophobic TRB CDR3s in CXCR3-positive than in CXCR3-negative naive cells.

Triplicate sorting captured approximately 300,000 cells each from every CD8+ T cell subset. CDR3 length: 14 amino acids. In preparing the TRB cDNA libraries, 5' RACE with UMI labels was used. Following a re-call of the 5' RACE reads, TCRdb has one entry per CDR3 protein and lacks DNA. The listing records 75,000 to 100,000 distinct CDR3 sequences. Worth noting for this clonotype: Its antigen is still unknown.

The chain is built from TRBV12-3 or TRBV12-4 and TRBJ1-4; TCRdb outputs TRBD1, but without DNA this stays unchecked. This clonotype originated in a human donor in good health. Some clones in this sample may be carry-over from other donors' samples. The sample comprised naive CXCR3+ CD8+ T cells from blood. Subset reported: CD45RO-CCR7+CD27+CD95- naive CD8+ T cells expressing CXCR3 (TNR3+). The CDR3 sequence is CASSLVGQDEKLFF.